Detailed here is one T cell receptor beta chain. This sample is drawn from a study of blood T cell repertoires in COVID-19. Background on the study: Whether acute or convalescent, the COVID-19 samples came from the United States, Italy and Spain. From T cells, B-cell-depleted T cells, or PBMCs came the material, which was cDNA or gDNA.

The study drew participants aged roughly 18 to 95 years from approximately 23 US areas. Cohort allocation depended upon clinical history that participants reported. V shed 4 bases, J shed 7 bases, and the junction held 10 bases outside the gene matches. CDR1 is SGHRS and CDR2 is YFSETQ in the germline V gene. CDR3 size: 15 residues. Assay: immunoSEQ multiplex PCR; the TCRdb copy retains only in-frame clones and omits some. This table holds roughly 190,000 clones, less than 85% found once. Sequencing was done on a sample of PBMCs or T cells enriched from blood (not recorded which). The source of this sequence is a woman aged 55-70 years with acute COVID-19. The chain couples TRBV5-1 to TRBJ1-4; 7 positions agree with TRBD1. As DNA, the CDR3 is TGCGCCAGCAGCCAGGGCCTCGGACAGGTTGAAAAACTGTTTTTT. Encoded protein: CASSQGLGQVEKLFF.